This is a list of T cell receptor beta chains from one sample in a study of beta chain features in type 1 diabetes. Using immunoSEQ multiplex PCR, the repertoire was profiled, and TCRdb retains in-frame clones only, with some absent. Of 200,000 to 300,000 clones listed, roughly 30% are singletons. Sequencing used central memory CD4+ T cells from blood. The receptor source for this set is a man aged 25-45 years in good health. CDR3s include the opening cysteine and the closing phenylalanine or tryptophan. A D gene is named only where the DNA matches it firmly. Only part of the rows carry a size: once, few, many, or a class if the clone is expanded.

size	D	V	J	DNA	CDR3
.	.	TRBV28	TRBJ2-5	TGTGCCAGCAGTTTTAGAGTCAGCGAGACCCAGTACTTC	CASSFRVSETQYF
.	.	TRBV9	TRBJ2-2	TGTGCCAGCAGCGTAGCAAAGGGTACTTACACCGGGGAGCTGTTTTTT	CASSVAKGTYTGELFF
.	TRBD1	TRBV29-1	TRBJ2-7	TGCAGCGTTGGACAGGGGGCCGGGGAGCAGTACTTC	CSVGQGAGEQYF
few	TRBD2	TRBV28	TRBJ2-1	TGTGCCAGCAGTCCTACTAGCGGCGCCTACAATGAGCAGTTCTTC	CASSPTSGAYNEQFF
.	.	TRBV7-2	TRBJ2-7	TGTGCCAGCAGCTTAGGCGGCAGGGTCTACGAGCAGTACTTC	CASSLGGRVYEQYF
.	.	TRBV7-2	TRBJ2-1	TGTGCCAGCAGTTCATCTAGCGCGATCTACAATGAGCAGTTCTTC	CASSSSSAIYNEQFF
.	.	TRBV5-1	TRBJ2-5	TGCGCCAGCAGCTTACAGGGAGAGGGAGAGACCCAGTACTTC	CASSLQGEGETQYF
many	.	TRBV2	TRBJ1-2	TGTGCCAGCAGCGGGGGAGGGCGCGGCTACACCTTC	CASSGGGRGYTF
few	.	TRBV5-6	TRBJ1-1	TGTGCCAGCAGTATGAACACTGAAGCTTTCTTT	CASSMNTEAFF
few	.	TRBV19	TRBJ2-4	TGTGCCAGTAGTATAGGTACATCCAAAAACATTCAGTACTTC	CASSIGTSKNIQYF
.	TRBD2	TRBV11-2	TRBJ2-1	TGTGCCAGCAGCCCAGAGCTAGCGGGAGTCCCTGAGCAGTTCTTC	CASSPELAGVPEQFF
.	.	TRBV30	TRBJ1-1	TGTGCCTGGAGTGTCTGGGGCACTGAAGCTTTCTTT	CAWSVWGTEAFF
few	.	TRBV30	TRBJ2-3	TGTGCCTGGAGTGTGGACCGCACAGATACGCAGTATTTT	CAWSVDRTDTQYF
.	.	TRBV7-9	TRBJ2-2	TGTGCCAGCAGCTCATTACCTAGGGGCACCGGGGAGCTGTTTTTT	CASSSLPRGTGELFF
few	.	TRBV13	TRBJ2-7	TGTGCCAGCAGCTTGGGACATCAGTTTTCCTCCTACGAGCAGTACTTC	CASSLGHQFSSYEQYF